This T cell receptor (beta chain) derives from a study of blood T cell repertoires in COVID-19. About the research overall: Acute and convalescent COVID-19 specimens originated in the United States, Italy and Spain. The cDNA or gDNA used as material had been derived from T cells, B-cell-depleted T cells, or PBMCs.

The trim removed 1 base at V and 2 bases at J, leaving 4 bases unmatched. CDR1 is LGHNA, CDR2 YNFKEQ, per germline. The CDR3 runs to 17 residues. Under the authors' procedure: Amplification with reference gene primers provided the estimates of nucleated cell counts. This table comes from immunoSEQ multiplex PCR, and its TCRdb copy is limited to in-frame clones, with some not included. D and trimming were read from the DNA, whereas the V and J calls and clone size are those reported in that table. The sample holds some 190,000 clones; roughly 85% are singletons and the top ten take over 9.5%. In this sample, this clone turned up once.

Sample: peripheral blood. V is TRBV4-2 and J is TRBJ2-3, with 12 bases that match TRBD2. This TCR was sampled from a human donor with active or convalescent COVID-19. The donor label of this sample is uncertain. The CDR3 region is CASSQGTSGTYTDTQYF. CDR3 bases: TGTGCCAGCAGCCAAGGGACTAGCGGGACTTACACAGATACGCAGTATTTT.